This TCR beta chain was profiled in a study of T cells in Graves' hyperthyroidism and ophthalmopathy. About the study: Peripheral blood was taken when the disease was first diagnosed, before any treatment began. Overall study results and limits: Researchers found most expanded thyroid clonotypes above 0.001 in blood as well.

What was amplified from RNA transcripts were TCR beta CDR3 regions. Primed by the HTBI set, a first-round RT-PCR was run on the TCR CDR3. MiXCR was run by TCRdb on the multiplex PCR reads, yielding one entry per CDR3 protein. The sample contains around 290,000 distinct CDR3 sequences, roughly an eighth of which appear only once. This clonotype was seen many times. What it binds is unknown. Trimming at V came to 5 bases and at J to 5 bases, leaving 9 bases not matched to a gene. Germline V gene data show CDR1 as SGHTA and CDR2 as FQGNSA. This CDR3 spans 15 amino acids. The V call is TRBV7-2, the J call TRBJ2-1, with TRBD2 identical over 7 bases. The sample comprised blood. This sequence was found in a woman aged 40-49 years with Graves' hyperthyroidism. CDR3 sequence: CASSPRASGNNEQFF. CDR3 nucleotide sequence: TGTGCCAGCAGCCCAAGGGCTAGCGGAAACAATGAGCAGTTCTTC.